Listed below are T cell receptor beta chains from one sample, sequenced in a study of beta chain features in type 1 diabetes. Profiled with immunoSEQ multiplex PCR; TCRdb holds only in-frame clones, not every one. The repertoire holds 300,000 to 450,000 clones, around 20% seen once, with about 0.044% in the top ten. The sequenced sample was naive CD4+ T cells from blood. The receptors come from a woman in her late teens or twenties in good health. Both conserved end residues are part of each CDR3. A D gene is named only where the DNA matches it firmly. For some rows the clone size is stated as once, few or many, or as a class when expanded; others skip it.

j_call,v_call,d_call,clone_size,cdr3_nt,cdr3_aa
TRBJ1-4,TRBV7-9,-,few,TGTGCCAGCAGCTTCAGGGGTCAGAATGAAAAACTGTTTTTT,CASSFRGQNEKLFF
TRBJ2-7,TRBV7-9,-,few,TGTGCCAGCAGCCCCCACCTAAGCGGCACCACCCTAACCTACGAGCAGTACTTC,CASSPHLSGTTLTYEQYF
TRBJ1-2,TRBV27,-,-,TGTGCCAGCAGTTCCAACCGGCAGGGCTATGGCTACACCTTC,CASSSNRQGYGYTF
TRBJ2-1,TRBV29-1,TRBD2,few,TGCAGCGTTGATAGCGGGAGAGGATCCTACAATGAGCAGTTCTTC,CSVDSGRGSYNEQFF
TRBJ2-5,TRBV4-1,-,-,TGCGCCAGCAGCCAAGGACAGCTACAAGAGACCCAGTACTTC,CASSQGQLQETQYF
TRBJ2-1,TRBV19,TRBD1,few,TGTGCCAGTAGTAGATTAGACAGGGTTAAGGACAATGAGCAGTTCTTC,CASSRLDRVKDNEQFF
TRBJ2-7,TRBV7-2,TRBD2,few,TGTGCCAGCAGCTTTAGCGGGAGAGTAGGCGAGCAGTACTTC,CASSFSGRVGEQYF
TRBJ1-1,TRBV14,-,few,TGTGCCAGCAGCCAAGATCGGGTTAGGACTGAAGCTTTCTTT,CASSQDRVRTEAFF
TRBJ2-1,TRBV2,TRBD2,-,TGTGCCAGCAGTGAAGTACTAGCGGGAGCGGATGAGCAGTTCTTC,CASSEVLAGADEQFF
TRBJ2-5,TRBV5-1,TRBD2,few,TGCGCCAGCGGGCCGACTAGCGGGGTCCGACAAGAGACCCAGTACTTC,CASGPTSGVRQETQYF
TRBJ2-3,TRBV7-3,TRBD2,-,TGTGCCAGCAGCTTGGGGGCGGGGGGCCGCACAGATACGCAGTATTTT,CASSLGAGGRTDTQYF
TRBJ1-1,TRBV7-9,-,-,TGTGCCAGCAAAGGGGTCGGGGGGCGAAGGAACACTGAAGCTTTCTTT,CASKGVGGRRNTEAFF
TRBJ2-3,TRBV2,TRBD2,-,TGTGCCAGCAGTCGTTCGATGAGCGGGGGAGCTAGCACAGATACGCAGTATTTT,CASSRSMSGGASTDTQYF
TRBJ2-5,TRBV7-7,-,-,TGTGCTAGCAGCTTACAACCCGGGGGAGTACAAGAGACCCAGTACTTC,CASSLQPGGVQETQYF
TRBJ1-4,TRBV30,TRBD1,-,TGTGCCTCCTCTGGACAGGGGGGTGAAAAACTGTTTTTT,CASSGQGGEKLFF
TRBJ2-2,TRBV6-5,-,-,TGTGCCAGCAAAAAAGGGGGGGCGCGGACCGGGGAGCTGTTTTTT,CASKKGGARTGELFF
TRBJ1-2,TRBV18,-,few,TGTGCCAGCTCACCCAGAGAGGATGGCTACACCTTC,CASSPREDGYTF
TRBJ2-5,TRBV30,-,-,TGTGCCCACGGGAGTTCGGGAGAGACCCAGTACTTC,CAHGSSGETQYF
TRBJ2-4,TRBV19,-,-,TGTGCCAGTAGCCAACTAGCCAAAAACATTCAGTACTTC,CASSQLAKNIQYF
TRBJ2-1,TRBV29-1,TRBD2,-,TGCAGCCCACAGACTCTAGCGGAACCGTACAATGAGCAGTTCTTC,CSPQTLAEPYNEQFF
TRBJ1-3,TRBV27,-,once,TGTGCCAGCAGTTTGTCGACTTCTGGAAACACCATATATTTT,CASSLSTSGNTIYF
TRBJ2-3,TRBV4-3,-,-,TGCGCCAGCATCCCCTCGCTCCTTAGTAGCACAGATACGCAGTATTTT,CASIPSLLSSTDTQYF
TRBJ2-1,TRBV30,TRBD2,few,TGTGCCTGGAGTAGCGGGGGGCCGGCGCAGTTCTTC,CAWSSGGPAQFF
TRBJ2-6,TRBV27,-,-,TGTGCCAGCAGTAGATTGGGGCTCGGAGGGGCCAACGTCCTGACTTTC,CASSRLGLGGANVLTF
TRBJ1-3,TRBV6-5,-,-,TGTGCCAGCAGTTACTCGGACAGACGAGGAAACACCATATATTTT,CASSYSDRRGNTIYF
TRBJ2-2,TRBV6-6,-,few,TGTGCCAGCAGTTACGAGCACTTTCTCACCGGGGAGCTGTTTTTT,CASSYEHFLTGELFF
TRBJ2-7,TRBV5-1,-,few,TGCGCCAGCAGCGCCGGGGTTCGGGAGCAGTACTTC,CASSAGVREQYF
TRBJ1-2,TRBV5-4,TRBD1,-,TGTGCCAGCAGCTTGTTACAGGGGGCGCGAAGTGGCTACACCTTC,CASSLLQGARSGYTF
TRBJ2-3,TRBV5-1,-,few,TGCGCCAGCAGCTTGACAGGTCCCCCAACAGATACGCAGTATTTT,CASSLTGPPTDTQYF
TRBJ2-5,TRBV30,-,-,TGTGCCTGGATTAAGGAGGCACAGGAGACCCAGTACTTC,CAWIKEAQETQYF
TRBJ1-2,TRBV7-9,-,few,TGTGCCAGCAGCTTAGCGTCCGGAGCCTATGGCTACACCTTC,CASSLASGAYGYTF
TRBJ2-3,TRBV9,TRBD2,-,TGTGCCAGCAGCGTAGAAGCGGGAGGGCCTCATACGCAGTATTTT,CASSVEAGGPHTQYF
TRBJ2-5,TRBV28,TRBD2,few,TGTGCCAGCAGTCTAGCGGGAGGAGAGACCCAGTACTTC,CASSLAGGETQYF
TRBJ2-3,TRBV11-2,-,-,TGTGCCAGCAGCCAGGCGGTGTGGACTCTACCGTTTAGCACAGATACGCAGTATTTT,CASSQAVWTLPFSTDTQYF
TRBJ2-7,TRBV4-1,-,few,TGCGCCAGCAGCAGGGTGGGAGGAACGGGGGAGCAGTACTTC,CASSRVGGTGEQYF